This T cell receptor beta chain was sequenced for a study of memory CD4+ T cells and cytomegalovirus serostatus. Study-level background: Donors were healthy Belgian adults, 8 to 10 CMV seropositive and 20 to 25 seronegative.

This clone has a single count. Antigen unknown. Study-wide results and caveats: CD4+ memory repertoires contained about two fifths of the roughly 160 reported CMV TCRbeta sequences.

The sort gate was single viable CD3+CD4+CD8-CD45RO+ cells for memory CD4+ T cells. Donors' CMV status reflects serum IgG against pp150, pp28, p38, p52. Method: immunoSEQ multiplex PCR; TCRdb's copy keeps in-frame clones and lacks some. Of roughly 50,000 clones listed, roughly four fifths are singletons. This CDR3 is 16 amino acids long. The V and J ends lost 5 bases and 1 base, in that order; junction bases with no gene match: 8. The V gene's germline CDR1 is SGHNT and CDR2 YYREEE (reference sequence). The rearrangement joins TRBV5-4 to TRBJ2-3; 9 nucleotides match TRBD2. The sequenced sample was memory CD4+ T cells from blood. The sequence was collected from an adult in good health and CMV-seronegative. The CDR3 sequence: CASRPNLAGGTDTQYF. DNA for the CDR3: TGTGCCAGCAGACCGAACTTAGCGGGAGGCACAGATACGCAGTATTTT.